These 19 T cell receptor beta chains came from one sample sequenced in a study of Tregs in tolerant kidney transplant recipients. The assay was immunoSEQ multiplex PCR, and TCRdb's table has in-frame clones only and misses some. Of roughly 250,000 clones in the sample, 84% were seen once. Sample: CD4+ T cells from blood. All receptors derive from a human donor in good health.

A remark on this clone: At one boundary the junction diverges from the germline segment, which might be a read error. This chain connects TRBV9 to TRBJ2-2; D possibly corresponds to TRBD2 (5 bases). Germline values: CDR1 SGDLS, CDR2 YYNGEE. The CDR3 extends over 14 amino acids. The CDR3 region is CASSVTGNAGELFF. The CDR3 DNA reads TGTGCCAGCAGCGTAACGGGGAACGCCGGGGAGCTGTTTTTT. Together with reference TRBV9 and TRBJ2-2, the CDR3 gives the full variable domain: DSGVTQTPKHLITATGQRVTLRCSPRSGDLSVYWYQQSLDQGLQFLIQYYNGEERAKGNILERFSAQQFPDLHSELNLSSLELGDSALYFCASSVTGNAGELFFGEGSRLTVL.

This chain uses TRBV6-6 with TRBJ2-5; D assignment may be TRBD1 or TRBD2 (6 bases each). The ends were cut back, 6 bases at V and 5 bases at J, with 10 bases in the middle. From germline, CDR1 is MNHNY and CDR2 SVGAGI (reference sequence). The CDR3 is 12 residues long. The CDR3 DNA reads TGTGCCAGCAGCAAAGGGGGGGAGACCCAGTACTTC. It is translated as CASSKGGETQYF.

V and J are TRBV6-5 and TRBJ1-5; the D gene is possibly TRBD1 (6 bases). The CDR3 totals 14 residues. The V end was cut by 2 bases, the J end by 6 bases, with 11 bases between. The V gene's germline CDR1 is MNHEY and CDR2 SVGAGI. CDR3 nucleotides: TGTGCCAGCAGTTACGGGGGGCCTCGTCAGCCCCAGCATTTT. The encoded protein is CASSYGGPRQPQHF.

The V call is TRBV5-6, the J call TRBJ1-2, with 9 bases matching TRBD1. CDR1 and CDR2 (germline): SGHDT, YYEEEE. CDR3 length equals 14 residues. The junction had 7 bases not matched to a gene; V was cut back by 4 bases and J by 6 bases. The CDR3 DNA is TGTGCCAGCAGCGTGGACAGGGGAAGAGATGGCTACACCTTC. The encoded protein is CASSVDRGRDGYTF.

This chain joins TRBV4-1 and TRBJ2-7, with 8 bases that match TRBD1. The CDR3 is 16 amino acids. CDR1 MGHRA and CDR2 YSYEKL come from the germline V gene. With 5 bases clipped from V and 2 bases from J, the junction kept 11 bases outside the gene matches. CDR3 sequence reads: CASSYRLDRDPYEQYF. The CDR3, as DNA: TGCGCCAGCAGCTATAGACTGGACAGGGACCCCTACGAGCAGTACTTC.

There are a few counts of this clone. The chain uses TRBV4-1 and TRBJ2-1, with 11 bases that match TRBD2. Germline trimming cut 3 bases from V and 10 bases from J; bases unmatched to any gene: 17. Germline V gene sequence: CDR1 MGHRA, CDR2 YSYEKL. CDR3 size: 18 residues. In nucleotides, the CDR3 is TGCGCCAGCAGCCAGGATAAATTAGCGGGAGGGCCAGGAGACGAGCAGTTCTTC. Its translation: CASSQDKLAGGPGDEQFF.

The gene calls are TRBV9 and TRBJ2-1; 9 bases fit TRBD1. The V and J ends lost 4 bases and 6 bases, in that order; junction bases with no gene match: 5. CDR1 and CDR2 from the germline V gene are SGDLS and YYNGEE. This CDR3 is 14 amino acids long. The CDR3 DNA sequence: TGTGCCAGCAGCCCCGGGACAGGGCCCAATGAGCAGTTCTTC. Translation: CASSPGTGPNEQFF.

The CDR3 protein is CASSVESGGAYNEQFF. The CDR3 DNA reads TGTGCCAGCAGCGTAGAGAGCGGGGGGGCCTACAATGAGCAGTTCTTC. The chain links TRBV9 to TRBJ2-1; 10 bases match TRBD2. Germline values: CDR1 SGDLS, CDR2 YYNGEE. V lost 0 bases, J lost 2 bases, and 2 bases stayed unmatched. This CDR3 spans 16 amino acids.

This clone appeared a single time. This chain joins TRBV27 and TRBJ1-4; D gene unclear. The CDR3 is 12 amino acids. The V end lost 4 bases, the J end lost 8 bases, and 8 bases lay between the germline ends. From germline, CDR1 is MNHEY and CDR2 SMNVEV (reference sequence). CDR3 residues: CASSSPREKLFF. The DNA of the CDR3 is TGTGCCAGCAGTTCCCCCCGCGAAAAACTGTTTTTT.

The CDR3 DNA follows: TGTGCCAGCACCGTACAGGGGGCGGGCACCGGGGAGCTGTTTTTT. It specifies CASTVQGAGTGELFF. The V and J genes are TRBV2 and TRBJ2-2; the match to TRBD1 covers 9 bases. This CDR3 has 15 amino acids. Germline V gene data show CDR1 as SNHLY and CDR2 as FYNNEI. After removal of 7 bases from V and 4 bases from J, the junction contained 7 bases not matched to a gene.

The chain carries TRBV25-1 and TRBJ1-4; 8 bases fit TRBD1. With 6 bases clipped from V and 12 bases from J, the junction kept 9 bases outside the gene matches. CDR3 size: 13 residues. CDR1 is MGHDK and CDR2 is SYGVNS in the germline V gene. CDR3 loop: CASRKTGVIQLFF. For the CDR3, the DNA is TGTGCCAGCAGGAAGACAGGGGTGATTCAACTGTTTTTT.

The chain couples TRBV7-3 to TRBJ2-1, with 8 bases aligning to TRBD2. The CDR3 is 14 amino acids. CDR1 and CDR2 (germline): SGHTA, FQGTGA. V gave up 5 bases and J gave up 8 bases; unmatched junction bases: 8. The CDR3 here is CASSLGIAGYEQFF. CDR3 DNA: TGTGCCAGCAGCCTAGGGATAGCGGGGTATGAGCAGTTCTTC.

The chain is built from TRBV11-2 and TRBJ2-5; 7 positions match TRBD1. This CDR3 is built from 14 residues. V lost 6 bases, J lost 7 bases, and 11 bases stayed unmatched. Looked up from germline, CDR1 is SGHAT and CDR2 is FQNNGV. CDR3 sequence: CASSPRGPGRTQYF. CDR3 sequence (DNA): TGTGCCAGCAGTCCAAGGGGGCCAGGAAGGACCCAGTACTTC.

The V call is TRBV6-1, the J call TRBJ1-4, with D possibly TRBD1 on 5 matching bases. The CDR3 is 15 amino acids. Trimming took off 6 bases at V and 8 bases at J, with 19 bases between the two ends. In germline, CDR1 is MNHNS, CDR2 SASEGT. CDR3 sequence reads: CASRRDGTRNEKLFF. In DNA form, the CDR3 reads TGTGCCAGCAGGAGAGACGGGACCCGGAACGAAAAACTGTTTTTT.

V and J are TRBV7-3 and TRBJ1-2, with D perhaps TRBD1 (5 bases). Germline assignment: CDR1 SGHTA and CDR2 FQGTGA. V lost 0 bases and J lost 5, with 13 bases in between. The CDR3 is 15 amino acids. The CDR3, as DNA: TGTGCCAGCAGCTTAACGGCAGGGAAAGAGTATGGCTACACCTTC. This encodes CASSLTAGKEYGYTF.

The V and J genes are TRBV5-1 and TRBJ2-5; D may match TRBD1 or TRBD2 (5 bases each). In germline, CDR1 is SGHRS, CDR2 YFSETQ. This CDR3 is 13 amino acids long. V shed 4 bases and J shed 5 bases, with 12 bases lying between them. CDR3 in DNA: TGCGCCAGCAGCCCCCCCGGGGCTGAGACCCAGTACTTC. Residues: CASSPPGAETQYF.

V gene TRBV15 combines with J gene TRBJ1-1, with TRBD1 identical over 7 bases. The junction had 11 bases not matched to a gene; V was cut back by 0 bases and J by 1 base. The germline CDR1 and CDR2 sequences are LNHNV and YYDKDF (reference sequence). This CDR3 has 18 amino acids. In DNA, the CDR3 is TGTGCCACCAGCAGAGAGGGGGCGACCGGGACAGAGAACACTGAAGCTTTCTTT. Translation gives CATSREGATGTENTEAFF.

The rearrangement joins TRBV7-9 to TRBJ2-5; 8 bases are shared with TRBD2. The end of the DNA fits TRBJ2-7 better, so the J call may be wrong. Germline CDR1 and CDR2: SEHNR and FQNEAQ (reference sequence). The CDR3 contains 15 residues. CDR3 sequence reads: CASSPGGTASHEQYF. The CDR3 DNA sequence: TGTGCCAGCAGCCCGGGGGGGACGGCGAGTCACGAGCAGTACTTC.

The CDR3 nucleotides read TGTGCCAGCAGCTTAGGCCTGACCTATGGCTACACCTTC. Its protein is CASSLGLTYGYTF. This chain connects TRBV7-8 to TRBJ1-2, with no clear D. The germline V and J ends were trimmed by 1 base and 4 bases, with 7 bases remaining between them. The CDR3 is made up of 13 amino acids. Per germline, CDR1 SGHVS and CDR2 FQNEAQ.